This T cell receptor beta chain stems from a study of T-cell memory formation after mild COVID-19 (dated by TCRdb to the early 2020s). Describing the broader study: Most TCR sequence clusters were specific to one of the two donors. In two donors, T-cell clones that expanded and contracted after mild COVID-19 were followed by sequencing TCRalpha and TCRbeta repertoires longitudinally. Two young, previously healthy adult volunteers, one female and one male, were included in the cohort. Results and caveats for the whole study, not just this receptor: The study included only two mild cases, and larger cohorts that include severe cases with pre-infection samples were judged to be necessary. Whether the second-wave clones peaking on day 37 were SARS-CoV-2 specific was not confirmed. Clones that contracted from day 15 to 85 showed balanced CD4/CD8 phenotypes, whereas a second wave of clones that expanded from day 15 to 37 leaned towards CD4+. Contracting CD4+ clones turned up mainly in the CM and EM memory subsets, whereas EMRA was where CD8+ clones were enriched. Some responding clones were detected in pre-infection memory, suggesting pre-existing cross-reactive memory T cells joined the SARS-CoV-2 response.

Taken from cysteine to phenylalanine, the CDR3 has 12 residues. The DNA shown is the 36-base CDR3, in frame from base 1. Trimming costs V 8 bases and J 1 base, and their ends lie 7 bases apart. For CDR1 and CDR2, the germline V gene lists SNHLY and FYNNEI. This clonotype showed up just a few times. Which antigen it targets is not known. No base quality values were provided; no much bigger clone lies one nucleotide off. TCRdb records Illumina NovaSeq 6000 as the sequencer. Using 5'RACE with constant-segment primers, TCRalpha and TCRbeta cDNA libraries were constructed, with sample barcodes and unique molecular identifiers added in the process. RNA was extracted from every sample with Trizol reagent. Libraries were amplified in two PCR steps, with a second sample barcode and Illumina TruSeq adapters added in the second step. Libraries were sequenced on an Illumina NovaSeq with 2 x 150 bp paired-end reads. In the paper's pipeline: Reads were demultiplexed and collapsed into UMI-guided consensus sequences with migec v1.2.7. Using mixcr v2.1.11, the UMI consensuses were aligned to TRA and TRB V and J templates and assembled into clonotypes. A clonotype was counted as expanded or contracted only if both edgeR and NoisET called the change significant, with noise models trained on biological replicates. edgeR calls used a false discovery rate-adjusted p below 0.01 and a log2 fold-change threshold of 1. As an exploratory analysis of dynamics, max-normalized trajectories of the 1000 most abundant clonotypes were examined with PCA combined with hierarchical clustering. Each responding clone was given a CD4 or CD8 phenotype based on the CD4+ and CD8+ repertoires, which had been sequenced separately. TCRdb trimmed public reads at Q25 via fastp, called clones via MiXCR and kept in-frame beta chains. Entries that share a CDR3 protein sequence are merged under the most common genes and DNA. In this record, the V and J calls reflect TCRdb's handling and not the investigators' own analysis. This sample lists hundreds of thousands of distinct CDR3 sequences; about a fifth were detected once. Around 8.4% of the sample comes from the top ten.

Ficoll-Paque density gradient centrifugation was used to isolate PBMCs. Source material: PBMCs or a T cell subset sorted from them (not recorded which). This clonotype was obtained from an adult woman who had mild COVID-19 (a few samples of this study predate the infection). The sample titles of this study are shuffled in the database, so cell type and time point are left out; the donor was told from shared clones. The chain joins TRBV2 to TRBJ2-3; the D segment cannot be called with confidence. The CDR3 reads CASAVGTDTQYF. Here is the DNA: TGTGCCAGCGCGGTTGGCACAGATACGCAGTATTTT.